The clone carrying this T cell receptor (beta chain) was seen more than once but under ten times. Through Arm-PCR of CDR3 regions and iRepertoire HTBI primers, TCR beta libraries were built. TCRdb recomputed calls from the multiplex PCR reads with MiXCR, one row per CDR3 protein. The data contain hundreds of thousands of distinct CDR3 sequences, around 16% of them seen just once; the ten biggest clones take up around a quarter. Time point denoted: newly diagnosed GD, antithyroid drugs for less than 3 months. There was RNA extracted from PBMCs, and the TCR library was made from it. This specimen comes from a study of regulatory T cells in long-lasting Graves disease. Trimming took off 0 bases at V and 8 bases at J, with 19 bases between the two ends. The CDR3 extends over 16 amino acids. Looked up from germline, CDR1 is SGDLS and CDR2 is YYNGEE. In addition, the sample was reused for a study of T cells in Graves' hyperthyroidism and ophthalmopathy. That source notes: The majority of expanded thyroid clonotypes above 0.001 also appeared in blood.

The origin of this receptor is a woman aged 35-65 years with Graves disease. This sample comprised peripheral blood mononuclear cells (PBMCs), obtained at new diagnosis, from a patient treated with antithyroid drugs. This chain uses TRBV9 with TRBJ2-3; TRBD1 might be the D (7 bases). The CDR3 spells CASSVAVSRGEVTQYF. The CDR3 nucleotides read TGTGCCAGCAGCGTAGCTGTCTCCAGGGGGGAAGTTACGCAGTATTTT.